The rows below give T cell receptor beta chains drawn from one sample of a study of T cells in Graves' hyperthyroidism and ophthalmopathy. Via MiXCR, TCRdb re-called the multiplex PCR reads, giving one row per CDR3 protein. The sample yields about 610,000 distinct CDR3 sequences, over 12% seen once. The sequenced material came from blood. The source is a woman aged 40 to 49 with Graves' ophthalmopathy. CDR3s leave out the opening cysteine and the closing phenylalanine or tryptophan. The order of the fields is clone size, V gene, CDR3 protein. Size is stated for part of the rows, as once, few or many counts, or as a class when the clone is expanded.

>many|TRBV9
ASSVEGLPLGEQY
>-|TRBV12-3/TRBV12-4
ASSLLQVNTEAF
>few|TRBV30
AWSVPPGLYYEQY
>many|TRBV20-1
GARPRGSVYQETQY
>-|TRBV14
ASSQEGKGLLYGYT
>-|TRBV10-3
AISEKAGDSNQPQH
>many|TRBV28
ASSFQGGTGYT
>many|TRBV28
ASRTGWERESYEQY
>many|TRBV12-3/TRBV12-4
ASTSLSSEQY
>-|TRBV7-2
ASSLAQSPGTGSYEQY
>few|TRBV4-1
ASSQGLAGGLVGETQY
>many|TRBV2
ASSVTEVGYGYT
>many|TRBV11-2
ASSLGSGSNTGELF
>-|TRBV6-1
ASRDIPGQRGTGELF
>many|TRBV7-8
ASSLSDRAYEQY
>many|TRBV28
ASSTHPGSNQPQH
>many|TRBV6-1
ASSEVGGDTGELF
>-|TRBV6-5
ASSWAQRPYEQY
>many|TRBV20-1
SAAPRRVDEKLF
>few|TRBV5-1
ASSLGPLQGLNQPQH
>many|TRBV25-1
ASSRLGTLIAF
>few|TRBV9
ASSVSLEGDTEAF
>many|TRBV11-1
ASSLAIGHLSGNTIY
>-|TRBV2
ASSEAGQGARETQY
>many|TRBV7-3
ASSQDRDYGYT
>few|TRBV7-9
ASSSRAISGNTIY
>many|TRBV7-2
ASSSWGPTYEQY
>-|TRBV11-1
ASSLPHTEGGGTEAF
>many|TRBV29-1
SVTTGGLIGGTEAF